The 9 T cell receptor beta chains listed next were all sequenced from one sample in a study of control samples from healthy donors and cancer patients. Sequencing was performed with immunoSEQ multiplex PCR; in TCRdb, only in-frame clones are kept and a portion is missing. The data hold about 80,000 clones, with 84% observed a single time. Sequences were obtained from PBMCs. The receptors originated from a man aged 55 to 70 with head and neck cancer.

V usage is TRBV18 and J usage is TRBJ2-5; 7 nucleotides match TRBD1. V trimming: 3 bases; J trimming: 4 bases; junction bases outside the gene matches: 5. The CDR3 sequence is 14 residues long. CDR1 and CDR2 from the germline V gene are KGHSH and LQKENI. In nucleotides, the CDR3 is TGTGCCAGCTCACCCATAAACAGGGGAGAGACCCAGTACTTC. It translates to CASSPINRGETQYF.

The genes are TRBV5-4 and TRBJ1-1; D is ambiguous. Trimming stripped 3 bases from V and 1 base from J, with 13 bases between. The CDR3 length is 15 residues. CDR1 and CDR2 (germline): SGHNT, YYREEE (reference sequence). The CDR3 DNA reads TGTGCCAGCAGCTATGGCGGGGTCGGGAACACTGAAGCTTTCTTT. Its protein is CASSYGGVGNTEAFF.

V is TRBV7-9 and J is TRBJ2-7; possibly TRBD1 or TRBD2 for D (5 bases each). The V end was cut by 0 bases, the J end by 2 bases, with 11 bases between. This CDR3 has 15 residues. Germline values: CDR1 SEHNR, CDR2 FQNEAQ (reference sequence). The CDR3 is CASSLAPGTPYEQYF. Written as DNA, the CDR3 is TGTGCCAGCAGCTTAGCCCCAGGGACCCCCTACGAGCAGTACTTC.

This clone has just a few counts. The rearrangement uses TRBV6-5 and TRBJ2-1; no reliable D call. V dropped 2 bases and J dropped 4 bases, with 9 bases sitting between them. The germline CDR1 and CDR2 sequences are MNHEY and SVGAGI. The CDR3 is 14 residues long. DNA of the CDR3: TGTGCCAGCAGTTACGTCGGACCATACAATGAGCAGTTCTTC. This translates into CASSYVGPYNEQFF.

The V and J genes are TRBV7-2 and TRBJ1-5; D not certain. The CDR3 is 13 residues long. Trimming cost V 4 bases and J 6 bases, with 10 bases left between them. CDR1 SGHTA and CDR2 FQGNSA come from the germline V gene. CDR3 sequence (DNA): TGTGCCAGCAGCTCTCGTGGGAGTCAGCCCCAGCATTTT. It specifies CASSSRGSQPQHF.

The rearrangement joins TRBV12-3 or TRBV12-4 to TRBJ2-7; no clear D. The CDR3 is 12 residues long. The ends were cut back, 6 bases at V and 0 bases at J, with 6 bases in the middle. The CDR3 region has the DNA TGTGCCAGCAGCCCCAGCTCCTACGAGCAGTACTTC. It translates to CASSPSSYEQYF.

V gene TRBV27 combines with J gene TRBJ2-2, with TRBD2 identical over 11 bases. Trimming took 2 bases from V and 4 from J; bases not matched to a gene: 9. CDR3 length: 18 amino acids. Germline loops: CDR1 MNHEY, CDR2 SMNVEV (reference sequence). The CDR3 DNA follows: TGTGCCAGCAGTTTAACCACCTTAGCGGGAGGGGGCACCGGGGAGCTGTTTTTT. Encoded protein: CASSLTTLAGGGTGELFF.

This chain connects TRBV11-2 to TRBJ1-4; D is uncertain. Germline lookup yields CDR1 SGHAT and CDR2 FQNNGV. V was trimmed by 1 base and J by 8 bases, leaving 11 bases between them. The CDR3 is made up of 14 amino acids. This chain's CDR3 is CASSLARGSEKLFF. For the CDR3, the DNA is TGTGCCAGCAGCTTAGCCCGGGGATCAGAAAAACTGTTTTTT.

This rearrangement joins TRBV11-2 to TRBJ2-2; D might be TRBD1 (5 bases). This CDR3 is 13 amino acids long. Germline CDR1 SGHAT, CDR2 FQNNGV. V dropped 5 bases and J dropped 10 bases, with 14 bases sitting between them. The CDR3 protein is CASSLGQDVELFF. The CDR3, as DNA: TGTGCCAGCAGCCTAGGACAAGACGTGGAGCTGTTTTTT.